This TCR beta chain was profiled in a study of shared clonotypes between healthy human individuals. At a deep level, the assay was run. Repertoires were generated with immunoSEQ multiplex PCR, while TCRdb's copy carries only in-frame clones and drops some. Of approximately 2.5 million clones listed, just over 90% were seen once; the top ten hold around 0.14%. Subsets obtained from CD4+ cells comprised CD45RA+ naive and CD45RA-negative memory cells. Losses at the gene ends were 4 bases for V and 2 bases for J; bases not matched to a gene: 5. Germline V lookup: CDR1 LGHNA, CDR2 YSLEER. The length of the CDR3 is 16 residues.

The sequence was obtained from a man aged 18 to 29 in good health. The sample taken for sequencing was naive CD4+ T cells sorted from blood. Specified subset: CD45RA+ positively selected. The chain joins TRBV4-3 to TRBJ2-3; TRBD2 aligns across 11 bases. The CDR3 spells CASSRLLAGDTDTQYF. The CDR3 DNA reads as TGCGCCAGCAGCCGCCTACTAGCGGGGGACACAGATACGCAGTATTTT.